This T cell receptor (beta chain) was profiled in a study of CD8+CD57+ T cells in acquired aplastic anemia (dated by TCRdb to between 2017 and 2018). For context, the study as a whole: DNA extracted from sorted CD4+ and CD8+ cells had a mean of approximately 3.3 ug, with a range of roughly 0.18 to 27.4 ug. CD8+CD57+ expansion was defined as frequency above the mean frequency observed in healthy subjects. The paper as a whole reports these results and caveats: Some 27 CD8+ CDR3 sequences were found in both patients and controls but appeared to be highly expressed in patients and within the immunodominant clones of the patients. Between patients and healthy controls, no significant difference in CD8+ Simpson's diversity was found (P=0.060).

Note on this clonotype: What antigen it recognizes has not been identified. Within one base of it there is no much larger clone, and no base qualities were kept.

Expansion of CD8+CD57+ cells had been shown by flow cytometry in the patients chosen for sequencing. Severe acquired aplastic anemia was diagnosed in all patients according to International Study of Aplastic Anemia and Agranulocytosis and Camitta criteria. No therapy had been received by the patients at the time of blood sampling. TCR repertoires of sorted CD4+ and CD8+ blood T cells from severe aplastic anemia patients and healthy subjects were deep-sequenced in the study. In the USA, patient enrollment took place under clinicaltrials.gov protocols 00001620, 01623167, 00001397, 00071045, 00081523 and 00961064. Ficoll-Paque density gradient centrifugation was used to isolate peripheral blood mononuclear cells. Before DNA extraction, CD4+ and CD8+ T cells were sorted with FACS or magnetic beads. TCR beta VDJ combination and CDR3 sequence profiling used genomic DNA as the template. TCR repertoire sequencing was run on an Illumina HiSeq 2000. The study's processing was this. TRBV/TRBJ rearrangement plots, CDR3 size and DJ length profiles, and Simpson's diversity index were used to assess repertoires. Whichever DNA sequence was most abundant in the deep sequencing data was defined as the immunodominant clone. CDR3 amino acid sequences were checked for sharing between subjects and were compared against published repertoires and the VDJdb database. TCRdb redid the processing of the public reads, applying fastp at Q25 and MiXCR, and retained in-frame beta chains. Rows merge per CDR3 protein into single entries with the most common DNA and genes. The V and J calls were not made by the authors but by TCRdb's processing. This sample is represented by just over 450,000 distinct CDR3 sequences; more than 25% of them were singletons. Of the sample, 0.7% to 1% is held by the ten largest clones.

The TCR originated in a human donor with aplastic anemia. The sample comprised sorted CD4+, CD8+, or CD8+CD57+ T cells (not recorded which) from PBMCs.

The DNA sequence is TGTGCCAGCAGCTCTAAACGGGGACTAGCGGGAGAAGCGACCCAGTACTTC. It is translated as CASSSKRGLAGEATQYF. This sequence uses TRBV5-4 and TRBJ2-5; the junction holds 14 bases that match TRBD2. CDR1 and CDR2 are drawn from the germline V gene (reference sequence): SGHNT, YYREEE. The CDR3 has 17 amino acids, counting the end cysteine and phenylalanine. The only DNA kept is the CDR3, 51 bases in frame from the first base. V and J are trimmed by 3 bases and 7 bases, and the gene matches miss 11 bases of the junction.